The 10 T cell receptor beta chains in this list originate from one sample, sequenced in a study of cytomegalovirus exposure and HLA in healthy donors. It was with 60 Vbeta and 13 Jbeta primers that the PCR ran. Sequencing was performed with immunoSEQ multiplex PCR; in TCRdb, only in-frame clones are kept and a portion is missing. The sample consists of around 180,000 clones, around 86% of them appearing once. Sequencing was performed on PBMCs. These receptors originate from a woman younger than 30 in good health and CMV-seronegative.

With respect to this clone: An end of the junction differs from the germline gene, which may be a read error. J is TRBJ2-1 and V is TRBV7-7, with 16 nucleotides matching TRBD2. The V gene's germline CDR1 is SSHAT and CDR2 FNYEAQ (reference sequence). CDR3 size: 17 residues. The DNA of the CDR3 is TGTGCTAGCAGCCAGGGACTAGCGGGGGGGCAGGGGGATGAGCAGTTCTTC. Its protein is CASSQGLAGGQGDEQFF.

V usage is TRBV4-3 and J usage is TRBJ1-3; no reliable D call. The CDR3 spans 15 residues. CDR1 LGHNA and CDR2 YSLEER come from the germline V gene. V was clipped by 1 base and J by 0 bases, with 7 bases between them. CDR3 sequence reads: CASSQGRGSGNTIYF. The CDR3 nucleotides are TGCGCCAGCAGCCAAGGACGGGGCTCTGGAAACACCATATATTTT.

A word on this clone: Germline is not matched at one junction end, which may reflect a read error. The chain employs TRBV5-6 and TRBJ2-7, with D tentatively TRBD2 (7 bases). The CDR3 is 12 amino acids. From germline, CDR1 is SGHDT and CDR2 YYEEEE. Written as DNA, the CDR3 is TGTGCCAGCAGTTTAATCGGGGGGCCTGCTAACTTC. This sequence encodes CASSLIGGPANF. The full variable domain, its missing parts supplied by reference TRBV5-6 and TRBJ2-7, is DAGVTQSPTHLIKTRGQQVTLRCSPKSGHDTVSWYQQALGQGPQFIFQYYEEEERQRGNFPDRFSGHQFPNYSSELNVNALLLGDSALYLCASSLIGGPANFGPGTRLTVT.

Note on this clone: The germline gene is not matched at one end of the junction; a read error may be the cause. The rearrangement uses TRBV7-7 and TRBJ2-5; D is possibly TRBD1 (6 bases). Germline V lookup: CDR1 SSHAT, CDR2 FNYEAQ (reference sequence). The CDR3 has 13 amino acids. CDR3: CASSSRGGETQYF. CDR3 bases: TGTGCTAGCAGCTCCAGGGGTGGAGAGACCCAGTACTTC.

The J gene is TRBJ1-5, the V gene TRBV29-1; D unclear. This CDR3 contains 13 residues. Germline CDR1 SQVTM, CDR2 ANQGSEA. V lost 4 bases and J 3 bases, leaving 10 bases between the germline ends. Here the CDR3 reads CSVAAGVNQPQHF. The CDR3 DNA is TGCAGCGTTGCTGCCGGGGTCAATCAGCCCCAGCATTTT.

The chain employs TRBV7-3 and TRBJ1-2, with 8 nucleotides matching TRBD1. There are 13 residues in the CDR3. The germline CDR1 and CDR2 sequences are SGHTA and FQGTGA. Germline trimming cut 5 bases from V and 5 bases from J; bases unmatched to any gene: 4. CDR3 sequence (DNA): TGTGCCAGCAGCCGTGACAGGGGATATGGCTACACCTTC. It translates to CASSRDRGYGYTF.

The chain combines TRBV5-1 with TRBJ1-1, with a possible D match to TRBD1 (6 bases). Germline V gene data show CDR1 as SGHRS and CDR2 as YFSETQ. The V end lost 0 bases, the J end lost 1 base, and 7 bases lay between the germline ends. This CDR3 contains 14 residues. The CDR3 DNA reads as TGCGCCAGCAGCTTGGAACAGGGGAACACTGAAGCTTTCTTT. Protein product: CASSLEQGNTEAFF.

J is TRBJ1-2 and V is TRBV27, with 7 bases that match TRBD1. J lost 6 bases, V lost 6 bases, and 10 bases had no gene match. The CDR3 runs to 14 residues. Germline CDR1 reads MNHEY; CDR2 reads SMNVEV (reference sequence). CDR3 region: CASREQGRFDGYTF. The DNA for the CDR3 is TGTGCCAGCAGGGAACAGGGGAGGTTTGATGGCTACACCTTC.

V gene TRBV19 combines with J gene TRBJ2-1, with 8 bases aligning to TRBD2. V dropped 1 base and J dropped 6; count of bases not matched to a gene: 5. The CDR3 consists of 15 residues. Germline CDR1 is LNHDA and CDR2 is SQIVND (reference sequence). The CDR3 bases are TGTGCCAGTAGTATAGGAACGGGAGGGAGCAATGAGCAGTTCTTC. As protein: CASSIGTGGSNEQFF.

CDR3 coding DNA: TGTGCCAGCAGCCTCCCATCCCAAGGGAGTGAGCAGTTCTTC. Encoded protein: CASSLPSQGSEQFF. The V call is TRBV5-5, the J call TRBJ2-1, with D possibly being TRBD2 (5 bases). This CDR3 comprises 14 residues. From germline, CDR1 is SGHKS and CDR2 YYEKEE (reference sequence). Deletions cut 4 bases from V and 9 bases from J, with 17 bases between.